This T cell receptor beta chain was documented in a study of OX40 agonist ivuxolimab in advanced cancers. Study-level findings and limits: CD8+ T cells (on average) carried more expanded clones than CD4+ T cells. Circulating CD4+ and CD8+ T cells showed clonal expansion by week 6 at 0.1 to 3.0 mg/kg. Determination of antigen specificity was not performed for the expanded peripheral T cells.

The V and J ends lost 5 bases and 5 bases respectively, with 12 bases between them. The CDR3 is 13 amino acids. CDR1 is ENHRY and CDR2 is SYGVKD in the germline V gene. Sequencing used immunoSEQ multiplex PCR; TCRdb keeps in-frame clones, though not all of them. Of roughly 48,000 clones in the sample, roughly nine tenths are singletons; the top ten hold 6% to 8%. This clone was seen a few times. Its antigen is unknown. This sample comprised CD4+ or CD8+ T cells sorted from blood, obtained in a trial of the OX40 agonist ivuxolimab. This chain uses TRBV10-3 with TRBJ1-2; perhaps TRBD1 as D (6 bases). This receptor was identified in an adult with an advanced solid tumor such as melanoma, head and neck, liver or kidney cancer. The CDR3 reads CAISKDSIYGYTF. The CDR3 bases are TGTGCCATCAGTAAGGACAGTATTTATGGCTACACCTTC.